This T cell receptor beta chain came from a study of cytomegalovirus exposure and HLA in healthy donors. Germline V gene sequence: CDR1 SGHTA, CDR2 FQGNSA. CDR3 size: 16 residues. Losses at the gene ends were 6 bases for V and 5 bases for J; bases not matched to a gene: 9. Donors had nominal health at sampling but likely had unrecorded immune exposures. The PCR employed 60 Vbeta primers together with 13 Jbeta primers. The method was immunoSEQ multiplex PCR; TCRdb's version includes in-frame clones alone and lacks a portion of them. The table lists 90,000 to 150,000 clones, about three quarters of them singletons.

The TCR sequence derives from a woman in her thirties or forties in good health and CMV-seropositive. Specimen: PBMCs. V usage is TRBV7-2 and J usage is TRBJ2-3; 12 bases fit TRBD2. This CDR3 is CASSDWTSGEKDTQYF. Here the CDR3 DNA reads TGTGCCAGCAGTGACTGGACTAGCGGGGAAAAAGATACGCAGTATTTT.